This entry is about one T cell receptor (beta chain). Its specificity is not known. Each sample contributed about 10^5 TCR templates to the assay. Generated by immunoSEQ multiplex PCR, the TCRdb table keeps only in-frame clones and is missing some. The table has fewer than 100,000 clones, approximately 95% seen once. V gave up 7 bases and J gave up 4 bases, with 7 bases separating them. CDR1 is MNHNS and CDR2 is SASEGT in the germline V gene. This CDR3 comprises 11 residues. This sample is drawn from a study of siplizumab effects on memory and regulatory T cells. The study, taken as a whole, reports: The alloresponse seemed to draw substantially on naive T cells, which appeared more diverse than memory cells. For siplizumab cultures, the suppressive function of their proliferating Tregs was not confirmed. Relative to controls at about 27%, mappable alloreactive CD4+ clones exhibited a mean Treg-derived proportion of approximately 70% with siplizumab.

Sequenced input: CD8+ T cells sorted from blood. The receptor comes from a human donor in good health. The chain employs TRBV6-1 and TRBJ1-1; D uncertain. CDR3 region: CASTGVTEAFF. As DNA, the CDR3 is TGTGCCAGCACTGGCGTCACTGAAGCTTTCTTT.